This TCR beta chain stems from a study of shared clonotypes between healthy human individuals. Turning to this clone: Other DNA sequences of this sample code for an identical CDR3.

V lost 3 bases to trimming and J lost 1 base; unmatched junction nucleotides: 1. There are 15 residues in the CDR3. Per the germline V gene, CDR1 is SGHAT and CDR2 is FQNNGV. Sequencing used immunoSEQ multiplex PCR; TCRdb keeps in-frame clones, though not all of them. The table includes around 2.1 million clones, 85% to 95% detected once. The naive CD8 population came from CD45RO-negative cells selected for CCR7, without terminally differentiated effector memory CD45RA+ cells. The V gene is TRBV11-2, the J gene TRBJ2-3, with TRBD1 identical over 10 bases. The receptor was isolated from a young man in good health. Some clones in this sample may be carry-over from other donors' samples. The source material was naive CD8+ T cells from PBMCs. Here the CDR3 reads CASSLTGGGTDTQYF. In DNA, the CDR3 is TGTGCCAGCAGCTTGACAGGGGGCGGCACAGATACGCAGTATTTT.